The subject of this entry is one T cell receptor beta chain. Its antigen is not known. The assay was immunoSEQ multiplex PCR, and TCRdb's table has in-frame clones only and misses some. Of 250,000 to 300,000 clones listed, 90% to 95% are singletons. This entry is derived from a study of T cell responses to AZD1222 COVID-19 vaccine. Whole-study results and caveats: Just five to seven people given AZD1222 tested seropositive at baseline. The sample set comprised mostly white British donors with more females, and clonal diversity was possibly underestimated.

Second-dose timings of about 4 or about 12 weeks were pooled. V lost 5 bases, J lost 10 bases, and 10 bases stayed unmatched. The CDR3 sequence is 15 residues long. CDR1 is LGHNA and CDR2 is YSLEER in the germline V gene. The V and J genes are TRBV4-3 and TRBJ1-6, with 8 bases fitting TRBD1. This material consisted of peripheral blood, taken 28 days after the second AZD1222 dose. The source of this sequence is an adult who received the AZD1222 COVID-19 vaccine. The CDR3 sequence: CASSVFDRGSSPLHF. The CDR3 nucleotides are TGCGCCAGCAGCGTGTTCGACAGGGGTAGCTCACCCCTCCACTTT.